This T cell receptor (beta chain) was recovered during a study of metastatic and nonmetastatic thyroid tumors. Study-wide context: Thyroid patients, malignant and benign, had repertoires compared across blood and tumor or nodule tissue.

This clone was seen repeatedly, ten times or more. Its matching antigen is unknown. V lost 0 bases and J 3 bases, leaving 12 bases between the germline ends. From germline, CDR1 is SGDLS and CDR2 YYNGEE. CDR3 length: 15 amino acids. Overall study results and limits: Significantly higher TCR beta diversity was reportedly seen in malignant thyroid tumors than benign nodules, in blood and tumor.

All patients were treatment-naive before thyroid surgery. Under the authors' procedure: The study built a papillary thyroid cancer distant-metastasis classifier from CDR3 differences across clinicopathological groups. Via MiXCR, TCRdb re-called the PCR reads. These V and J calls originate from TCRdb's pipeline instead of the authors' own analysis. Of tens of thousands of clones detected, approximately 17% appear once; the ten largest clones hold about 6.6%. The chain uses TRBV9 and TRBJ1-2; D gene unclear. The source material was blood. The TCR comes from a male donor with papillary thyroid cancer or a benign thyroid nodule (not recorded which). Some clones in this sample may be carry-over from other donors' samples. CDR3 region: CASSVGGAADYGYTF. CDR3 bases: TGTGCCAGCAGCGTAGGAGGAGCGGCCGACTATGGCTACACCTTC.